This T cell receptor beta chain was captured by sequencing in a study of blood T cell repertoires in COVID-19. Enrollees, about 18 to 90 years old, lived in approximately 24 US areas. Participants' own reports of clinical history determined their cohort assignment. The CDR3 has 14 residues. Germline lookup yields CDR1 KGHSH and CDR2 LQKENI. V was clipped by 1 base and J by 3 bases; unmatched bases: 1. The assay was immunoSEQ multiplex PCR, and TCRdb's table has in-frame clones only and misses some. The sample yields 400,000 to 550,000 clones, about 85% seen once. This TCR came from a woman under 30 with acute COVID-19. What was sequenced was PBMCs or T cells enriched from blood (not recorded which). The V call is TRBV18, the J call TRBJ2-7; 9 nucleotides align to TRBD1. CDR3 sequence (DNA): TGTGCCAGCTCACCACAGGGACAGGGCTACGAGCAGTACTTC. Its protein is CASSPQGQGYEQYF.